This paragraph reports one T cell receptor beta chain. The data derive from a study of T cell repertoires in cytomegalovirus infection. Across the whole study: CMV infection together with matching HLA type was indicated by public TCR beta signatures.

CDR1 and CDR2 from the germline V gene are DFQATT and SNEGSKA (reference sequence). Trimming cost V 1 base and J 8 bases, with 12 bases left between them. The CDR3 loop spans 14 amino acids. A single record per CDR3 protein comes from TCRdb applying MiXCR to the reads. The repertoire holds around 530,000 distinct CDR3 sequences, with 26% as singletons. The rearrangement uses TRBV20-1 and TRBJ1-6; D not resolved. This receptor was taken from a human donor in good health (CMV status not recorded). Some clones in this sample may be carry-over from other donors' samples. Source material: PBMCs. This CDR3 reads CSARGDLRYSPLHF. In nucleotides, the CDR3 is TGCAGTGCTAGAGGTGACCTTCGCTATTCACCCCTCCACTTT.